The entry that follows covers one T cell receptor beta chain sequence. Its antigen is unidentified. This entry is derived from a study of blood T cells in healthy people across ages. Study results and limitations: Diversity of TCR beta per million T cells declined in a roughly linear way with age. Diversity estimates from one million T cells were considered underestimates.

V was shortened by 0 bases and J by 2 bases, with 7 bases between the two germline ends. The CDR3 loop spans 14 amino acids. The germline CDR1 and CDR2 sequences are KGHSH and LQKENI. Every donor contributed about 10 milliliters of peripheral blood by blood draw. Alongside a J-beta primer mix, a sample-barcoded 5' primer served in a second PCR lasting 7 to 11 cycles. A template-switch adaptor with 12 random nucleotides tagged each cDNA molecule. TCRdb passed the 5' RACE reads through MiXCR, listing each CDR3 protein once. Counted here are 650,000 to 1,000,000 distinct CDR3 sequences, 36% occurring once; the ten biggest clones make up over 10%.

Sequencing was performed on blood. The genes are TRBV18 and TRBJ2-5; D is ambiguous. The TCR was taken from a man between 18 and 29 years old in good health. The CDR3 nucleotides read TGTGCCAGCTCACCACCGGGCCCACAAGAGACCCAGTACTTC. Encoded protein: CASSPPGPQETQYF.